What follows are 19 T cell receptor beta chains derived from one specimen sequenced in a study of CD8+ T cells in alopecia areata (dated by TCRdb to 2016 to 2019). This specimen's treatment or condition label, interpreted: oral pan-JAK inhibitor, 5-10 mg twice daily. Library construction relied on the immunoSEQ multiplex PCR assay. RNA was extracted from all samples and reverse transcribed into cDNA as template for TCR sequencing. TCRdb mirrors the immuneACCESS table, restricted to in-frame sequences. Some clones are absent from its copies; in checked studies, under half trace to an unresolved V gene, and the reason for the others is unknown. This sample comprises about 270,000 clones, over 45% of them detected only once. Clones ranked in the top ten supply 0.93% of the sample. Sequenced here: CD4+ T cells sorted from blood, sampled at roughly week 52, from a patient treated with tofacitinib. The receptors come from a human donor with alopecia areata.

The chain has TRBV7-9 and TRBJ2-7; D perhaps matches TRBD1 (6 bases). Germline lookup yields CDR1 SEHNR and CDR2 FQNEAQ (reference sequence). CDR3 length: 14 residues. Trimming took off 0 bases at V and 2 bases at J, with 8 bases between the two ends. CDR3 nucleotide sequence: TGTGCCAGCAGCTTAGCGGGGGCGACCTACGAGCAGTACTTC. Translating gives CASSLAGATYEQYF.

The J gene is TRBJ1-6, the V gene TRBV30; D possibly corresponds to TRBD1 (5 bases). Germline lookup yields CDR1 GTSNPN and CDR2 SVGIG (reference sequence). The V gene lost 1 base and the J gene lost 10 bases, with 11 bases spanning the gap. This CDR3 contains 13 residues. This chain's CDR3 is CAWSEQGQSPLHF. The CDR3 DNA follows: TGTGCCTGGAGTGAGCAGGGCCAGTCACCCCTCCACTTT.

The rearrangement links TRBV7-8 to TRBJ2-7; 10 bases map to TRBD2. CDR1 and CDR2 from the germline V gene are SGHVS and FQNEAQ. The CDR3 totals 15 residues. V was clipped by 1 base and J by 4 bases; unmatched bases: 4. The CDR3 nucleotides are TGTGCCAGCAGCTTAGGCAGCGGGGGGGTATACGAGCAGTACTTC. It codes for CASSLGSGGVYEQYF.

This clone showed up just once. The chain recombines TRBV6-5 with TRBJ2-1; TRBD1 agrees at 9 bases. V shed 5 bases, J shed 1 base, and the junction held 3 bases outside the gene matches. The CDR3 is made up of 15 amino acids. Germline CDR1 MNHEY, CDR2 SVGAGI. CDR3 nucleotides: TGTGCCAGCAGTGCGACAGGGGGTTCCTACAATGAGCAGTTCTTC. Translated, it gives CASSATGGSYNEQFF.

The chain couples TRBV6-5 to TRBJ1-4, with D unclear. This CDR3 comprises 13 residues. V lost 0 bases and J lost 5, with 4 bases in between. Germline V gives CDR1 MNHEY, CDR2 SVGAGI. The CDR3 coding sequence is TGTGCCAGCAGTTACTCAGTGAATGAAAAACTGTTTTTT. Protein product: CASSYSVNEKLFF.

This clone was found once. Additional DNA sequences in this sample encode the identical CDR3. This sequence joins TRBV27 and TRBJ1-2; D gene ambiguous. CDR1 is MNHEY and CDR2 is SMNVEV in the germline V gene (reference sequence). CDR3 size: 13 residues. Deletions cut 3 bases from V and 5 bases from J, with 10 bases between. The CDR3 protein is CASSFSGGYGYTF. The DNA of the CDR3 is TGTGCCAGCAGTTTCTCGGGCGGGTATGGCTACACCTTC.

V usage is TRBV6-5 and J usage is TRBJ1-6; D is ambiguous. The CDR3 sequence is 16 residues long. Germline CDR1 is MNHEY and CDR2 is SVGAGI. Trimming took 2 bases from V and 9 from J, leaving 17 bases between them. The CDR3 is CASSYRGSVFGSPLHF. CDR3 bases: TGTGCCAGCAGTTACCGTGGGTCAGTGTTCGGTTCACCCCTCCACTTT.

The V and J genes are TRBV9 and TRBJ2-1, with 7 bases lining up with TRBD2. The length of the CDR3 is 15 residues. V lost 2 bases to trimming and J lost 4 bases; unmatched junction nucleotides: 6. From germline, CDR1 is SGDLS and CDR2 YYNGEE. The CDR3 protein is CASSVWGGGYNEQFF. CDR3 coding DNA: TGTGCCAGCAGCGTTTGGGGCGGGGGTTACAATGAGCAGTTCTTC.

The V call is TRBV29-1, the J call TRBJ2-1; possible D gene TRBD2, 5 bases. Trimming cost V 7 bases and J 10 bases, with 14 bases left between them. This CDR3 region has 11 residues. The V gene's germline CDR1 is SQVTM and CDR2 ANQGSEA. In DNA form, the CDR3 reads TGCAGCGCGCCCTCGGGGAGAGAGCAGTTCTTC. Residues: CSAPSGREQFF.

V and J are TRBV5-1 and TRBJ2-2; D unclear. The CDR3 runs to 11 residues. Germline-derived CDR1 and CDR2 are SGHRS and YFSETQ. Trimming took 5 bases from V and 3 from J, leaving 2 bases between them. DNA of the CDR3: TGCGCCAGCAGGGACACCGGGGAGCTGTTTTTT. This sequence encodes CASRDTGELFF.

This clone was observed a few times. The chain couples TRBV4-3 to TRBJ2-7, with TRBD1 identical over 7 bases. The length of the CDR3 is 18 residues. Germline V gene sequence: CDR1 LGHNA, CDR2 YSLEER. V shed 2 bases and J 1 base; nucleotides not matched to a gene: 14. CDR3 sequence reads: CASSQKFRGSSQSYEQYF. Here the CDR3 DNA reads TGCGCCAGCAGCCAAAAGTTCAGGGGGTCCTCGCAGTCCTACGAGCAGTACTTC.

The rearrangement uses TRBV9 and TRBJ2-2; D is unresolved. The germline CDR1 and CDR2 sequences are SGDLS and YYNGEE. Trimming pared 7 bases from V and 0 bases from J, leaving 7 bases between. The CDR3 has 13 residues. This CDR3 reads CASVGTNTGELFF. In DNA form, the CDR3 reads TGTGCCAGCGTGGGCACGAACACCGGGGAGCTGTTTTTT.

The J gene is TRBJ2-7, the V gene TRBV9; D remains unclear. Trimming pared 0 bases from V and 1 base from J, leaving 8 bases between. Germline CDR1 is SGDLS and CDR2 is YYNGEE. This CDR3 has 14 amino acids. The chain's CDR3 is CASSVGPDSYEQYF. The CDR3 nucleotides are TGTGCCAGCAGCGTAGGTCCGGATTCCTACGAGCAGTACTTC.

The chain has TRBV27 and TRBJ2-7, with 9 bases matching TRBD1. The V segment lost 2 bases and the J segment 4 bases; nucleotides outside the gene matches: 3. CDR3 length: 14 amino acids. Germline V lookup: CDR1 MNHEY, CDR2 SMNVEV (reference sequence). CDR3 nucleotides: TGTGCCAGCAGTTTAAGGACAGGGGCGTACGAGCAGTACTTC. Translating gives CASSLRTGAYEQYF.

The chain has TRBV13 and TRBJ1-1; the match to TRBD1 covers 7 bases. The CDR3 is made up of 15 amino acids. J was trimmed by 8 bases and V by 4 bases; bases with no gene match: 13. Germline V lookup: CDR1 PRHDT, CDR2 FYEKMQ (reference sequence). The CDR3 DNA follows: TGTGCCAGCAGCTCCTTGACAGGGCTAATACGGGAAGCTTTCTTT. This translates into CASSSLTGLIREAFF.

The chain links TRBV5-4 to TRBJ1-6; D perhaps matches TRBD1 (6 bases). Germline assignment: CDR1 SGHNT and CDR2 YYREEE (reference sequence). The V end was cut by 0 bases, the J end by 7 bases, with 11 bases between. CDR3 size: 15 residues. In nucleotides, the CDR3 is TGTGCCAGCAGCTTGGTGGGGGCCCGGAATTCACCCCTCCACTTT. This translates into CASSLVGARNSPLHF.

The CDR3 region is CASSLEETGRNTEAFF. As DNA, the CDR3 is TGTGCCAGCAGCTTAGAGGAGACAGGGCGGAACACTGAAGCTTTCTTT. The chain recombines TRBV7-2 with TRBJ1-1; 7 bases are a match to TRBD1. The ends lost 1 base at V and 1 base at J; junction bases unmatched: 6. This CDR3 is built from 16 residues. Germline assignment: CDR1 SGHTA and CDR2 FQGNSA.

This chain uses TRBV20-1 with TRBJ2-1; 9 bases are shared with TRBD1. CDR1 and CDR2 (germline): DFQATT, SNEGSKA (reference sequence). The CDR3 is made up of 11 amino acids. The CDR3 coding sequence is TGCAGCCTACAGGGGGCAAGTGAGCAGTTCTTC. This codes for CSLQGASEQFF.

This chain uses TRBV5-6 with TRBJ1-1; D gene unclear. Germline V gives CDR1 SGHDT, CDR2 YYEEEE. The CDR3 is made up of 13 amino acids. The V end was cut by 3 bases, the J end by 0 bases, with 6 bases between. The CDR3 coding sequence is TGTGCCAGCAGCTGGGGAGTGAACACTGAAGCTTTCTTT. It specifies CASSWGVNTEAFF. Supplemented by reference TRBV5-6 and TRBJ1-1, the full variable domain reads DAGVTQSPTHLIKTRGQQVTLRCSPKSGHDTVSWYQQALGQGPQFIFQYYEEEERQRGNFPDRFSGHQFPNYSSELNVNALLLGDSALYLCASSWGVNTEAFFGQGTRLTVV.